The rows below give T cell receptor beta chains drawn from one sample of a study of identical twins. TCRdb re-called the 5' RACE reads with MiXCR, one entry per CDR3 protein. The table records about 1.7 million distinct CDR3 sequences, 32% of them present only once. Sequenced material: cord blood. Receptor source: a newborn girl in good health. The CDR3 runs from the conserved cysteine through the conserved F or W. Fields, in order: V gene, J gene, clone size, D gene, CDR3 DNA, CDR3 protein. A D gene is named only where the DNA matches it firmly. Size tells how often a clone was seen (once, few, many) or the class of an expanded clone, and some rows leave it out.

v_call: TRBV4-1
j_call: TRBJ2-7
clone_size: .
d_call: TRBD2
cdr3_nt: TGCGCCAGCAGCCAACCCACTAGCGGGAAATCCTACGAGCAGTACTTC
cdr3_aa: CASSQPTSGKSYEQYF

v_call: TRBV12-3/TRBV12-4
j_call: TRBJ2-3
clone_size: .
d_call: TRBD1
cdr3_nt: TGTGCCAGCATACAAAGGTCCGCAGGGGGCGAAGATACGCAGTATTTT
cdr3_aa: CASIQRSAGGEDTQYF

v_call: TRBV9
j_call: TRBJ2-7
clone_size: few
d_call: TRBD2
cdr3_nt: TGTGCCAGCAGCATACTAGCGGGGGTCTCCTACAATGAGCAGTACTTC
cdr3_aa: CASSILAGVSYNEQYF

v_call: TRBV7-2
j_call: TRBJ2-7
clone_size: .
d_call: .
cdr3_nt: TGTGCCAGCAGCTTAGCCCCCAACGGGGTGTCCTACGAGCAGTACTTC
cdr3_aa: CASSLAPNGVSYEQYF

v_call: TRBV21-1
j_call: TRBJ2-5
clone_size: few
d_call: .
cdr3_nt: TGTGCCATCGACAGTCAAGAGACCCAGTACTTC
cdr3_aa: CAIDSQETQYF

v_call: TRBV12-3/TRBV12-4
j_call: TRBJ2-2
clone_size: few
d_call: .
cdr3_nt: TGTGCCAGCAGTTTAGGATCCGGGGCTCTTATGTCAAGCGGGGAGCTGTTTTTT
cdr3_aa: CASSLGSGALMSSGELFF

v_call: TRBV2
j_call: TRBJ2-3
clone_size: few
d_call: .
cdr3_nt: TGTGCCAGCAGTGAAGAGGTAGGGGTTGATACGCAGTATTTT
cdr3_aa: CASSEEVGVDTQYF

v_call: TRBV20-1
j_call: TRBJ2-3
clone_size: .
d_call: TRBD2
cdr3_nt: TGCAGTGCTATCCGTGGGAGGGCCGCAGATACGCAGTATTTT
cdr3_aa: CSAIRGRAADTQYF

v_call: TRBV11-2
j_call: TRBJ2-7
clone_size: few
d_call: .
cdr3_nt: TGTGCCAGCAGCTTAGTGCGGAAGTCCTACGAGCAGTACTTC
cdr3_aa: CASSLVRKSYEQYF

v_call: TRBV27
j_call: TRBJ2-7
clone_size: many
d_call: TRBD2
cdr3_nt: TGTGCCAGCAGCAGACTAGCGGGAAGATACGAGCAGTACTTC
cdr3_aa: CASSRLAGRYEQYF

v_call: TRBV28
j_call: TRBJ2-7
clone_size: few
d_call: .
cdr3_nt: TGTGCCAGCAGTACGAGGGGTTATTACGAGCAGTACTTC
cdr3_aa: CASSTRGYYEQYF

v_call: TRBV29-1
j_call: TRBJ2-3
clone_size: .
d_call: .
cdr3_nt: TGCAGCGTTGAAAGGCACACAGATACGCAGTATTTT
cdr3_aa: CSVERHTDTQYF

v_call: TRBV20-1
j_call: TRBJ2-4
clone_size: few
d_call: TRBD2
cdr3_nt: TGCAGTGCTCCGTCCCAACTAGCGGGGGAATTTGACATTCAGTACTTC
cdr3_aa: CSAPSQLAGEFDIQYF

v_call: TRBV12-3/TRBV12-4
j_call: TRBJ2-1
clone_size: .
d_call: TRBD2
cdr3_nt: TGTGCCAGCAGTTCGGGGACTAGCGGGGGCCCCCTCTACAATGAGCAGTTCTTC
cdr3_aa: CASSSGTSGGPLYNEQFF

v_call: TRBV10-3
j_call: TRBJ1-2
clone_size: .
d_call: .
cdr3_nt: TGTGCCATCAGTGAGTCGCCCTGCGACAACTATGGCTACACCTTC
cdr3_aa: CAISESPCDNYGYTF

v_call: TRBV3-1
j_call: TRBJ1-1
clone_size: many
d_call: .
cdr3_nt: TGTGCCAGCAGCCAACACACTGAAGCTTTCTTT
cdr3_aa: CASSQHTEAFF

v_call: TRBV4-1
j_call: TRBJ2-5
clone_size: many
d_call: TRBD2
cdr3_nt: TGCGCCAGCAGCCAAGTTACGGGGGGGGAGACCCAGTACTTC
cdr3_aa: CASSQVTGGETQYF

v_call: TRBV25-1
j_call: TRBJ1-2
clone_size: few
d_call: .
cdr3_nt: TGTGCCAGCAGTCCTGGGAAGGGTGTCAGCTATGGCTACACCTTC
cdr3_aa: CASSPGKGVSYGYTF

v_call: TRBV6-2/TRBV6-3
j_call: TRBJ2-3
clone_size: .
d_call: TRBD1
cdr3_nt: TGTGCCAGCAGTTACCAGACAGGGATCACAGATACGCAGTATTTT
cdr3_aa: CASSYQTGITDTQYF

v_call: TRBV4-2
j_call: TRBJ2-3
clone_size: many
d_call: .
cdr3_nt: TGTGCCAGCAGCCAAGGAACAGGGCCAGATACGCAGTATTTT
cdr3_aa: CASSQGTGPDTQYF

v_call: TRBV19
j_call: TRBJ2-3
clone_size: few
d_call: TRBD1
cdr3_nt: TGTGCCAGTAGCGACAGGGGAACTGCAGATACGCAGTATTTT
cdr3_aa: CASSDRGTADTQYF

v_call: TRBV28
j_call: TRBJ2-5
clone_size: few
d_call: .
cdr3_nt: TGTGCCAGCAGCACCGGTCAGGGAAGCCAAGAGACCCAGTACTTC
cdr3_aa: CASSTGQGSQETQYF

v_call: TRBV20-1
j_call: TRBJ2-4
clone_size: .
d_call: .
cdr3_nt: TGCAGTGCGCCGCCGGGGGCGCAAAACATTCAGTACTTC
cdr3_aa: CSAPPGAQNIQYF

v_call: TRBV20-1
j_call: TRBJ2-4
clone_size: .
d_call: TRBD2
cdr3_nt: TGCAGTGCTAGTAGGGCTAGCGGGGGGGCAGGCAAAAACATTCAGTACTTC
cdr3_aa: CSASRASGGAGKNIQYF

v_call: TRBV6-5
j_call: TRBJ1-5
clone_size: few
d_call: .
cdr3_nt: TGTGCCGAAGGGAATGGTAGCAATCAGCCCCAGCATTTT
cdr3_aa: CAEGNGSNQPQHF

v_call: TRBV3-1
j_call: TRBJ2-3
clone_size: few
d_call: TRBD2
cdr3_nt: TGTGCCAGCAGCCAACGACTAGCGGGAGGGCCAGATACGCAGTATTTT
cdr3_aa: CASSQRLAGGPDTQYF

v_call: TRBV5-1
j_call: TRBJ1-5
clone_size: .
d_call: .
cdr3_nt: TGCGCCAGCGGCTTGGCCGTTGGGCAGGACCAGCATTTT
cdr3_aa: CASGLAVGQDQHF

v_call: TRBV10-3
j_call: TRBJ1-5
clone_size: few
d_call: TRBD1
cdr3_nt: TGTGCCATCAGTGATACAGGGGGCAGTCAGCCCCAGCATTTT
cdr3_aa: CAISDTGGSQPQHF

v_call: TRBV2
j_call: TRBJ1-1
clone_size: .
d_call: TRBD1
cdr3_nt: TGTGCCAGCAGTGAAGACAGGGGCCCGTTCGGCGCTTTCTTT
cdr3_aa: CASSEDRGPFGAFF

v_call: TRBV11-1
j_call: TRBJ2-7
clone_size: .
d_call: .
cdr3_nt: TGTGCCAGCAGCTTAGGAGATTACTTAGCGAATGAGCAGTACTTC
cdr3_aa: CASSLGDYLANEQYF

v_call: TRBV4-1
j_call: TRBJ2-3
clone_size: .
d_call: .
cdr3_nt: TGCGCCAGCAGCCAAAACGGACCAATACAGGGAACAGATACGCAGTATTTT
cdr3_aa: CASSQNGPIQGTDTQYF

v_call: TRBV2
j_call: TRBJ1-2
clone_size: .
d_call: TRBD1
cdr3_nt: TGTGCCAGCCTTCAAATAGGACAGGGGAGCTACACCTTC
cdr3_aa: CASLQIGQGSYTF

v_call: TRBV28
j_call: TRBJ2-7
clone_size: .
d_call: .
cdr3_nt: TGTGCCAGCAGCATATGGTCGGGGTCTTACTCCTACGAGCAGTACTTC
cdr3_aa: CASSIWSGSYSYEQYF

v_call: TRBV7-9
j_call: TRBJ2-1
clone_size: few
d_call: .
cdr3_nt: TGTGCCAGCAGCCCCGAGGACTTGTACAATGAGCAGTTCTTC
cdr3_aa: CASSPEDLYNEQFF

v_call: TRBV28
j_call: TRBJ2-7
clone_size: many
d_call: .
cdr3_nt: TGTGCCAGCTTGGACAGCCAGACCTACGAGCAGTACTTC
cdr3_aa: CASLDSQTYEQYF

v_call: TRBV5-1
j_call: TRBJ2-3
clone_size: .
d_call: .
cdr3_nt: TGCGCCAGCGGTTGGTTTGGGGTCCAGCCAGATACGCAGTATTTT
cdr3_aa: CASGWFGVQPDTQYF

v_call: TRBV5-1
j_call: TRBJ2-5
clone_size: .
d_call: .
cdr3_nt: TGCGCCAGCAGCTTCCTTGGAGGGGGGAAACAAGAGACCCAGTACTTC
cdr3_aa: CASSFLGGGKQETQYF

v_call: TRBV6-5
j_call: TRBJ2-3
clone_size: many
d_call: .
cdr3_nt: TGTGCCAGCTCCTCAGGGCTAGGGAGCACAGATACGCAGTATTTT
cdr3_aa: CASSSGLGSTDTQYF

v_call: TRBV12-3/TRBV12-4
j_call: TRBJ1-1
clone_size: .
d_call: .
cdr3_nt: TGTGCCAGCAGTTTAGCGGTGGGACATTCGAACACTGAAGCTTTCTTT
cdr3_aa: CASSLAVGHSNTEAFF

v_call: TRBV9
j_call: TRBJ2-7
clone_size: .
d_call: .
cdr3_nt: TGTGCCAGCAGTCCCGGACAGCCAAACTCCTACGAGCAGTACTTC
cdr3_aa: CASSPGQPNSYEQYF

v_call: TRBV20-1
j_call: TRBJ2-5
clone_size: .
d_call: .
cdr3_nt: TGCAGTGCTAGAGATGAACGGGGCTGGGAGACCCAGTACTTC
cdr3_aa: CSARDERGWETQYF

v_call: TRBV20-1
j_call: TRBJ1-5
clone_size: few
d_call: TRBD1
cdr3_nt: TGCAGTGCTAGAGGGGACAGGAGCAATCAGCCCCAGCATTTT
cdr3_aa: CSARGDRSNQPQHF

v_call: TRBV29-1
j_call: TRBJ2-1
clone_size: .
d_call: .
cdr3_nt: TGCAGCGTTGAGGGTGTCTACGGGGGCTACAATGAGCAGTTCTTC
cdr3_aa: CSVEGVYGGYNEQFF

v_call: TRBV10-1
j_call: TRBJ2-7
clone_size: few
d_call: TRBD1
cdr3_nt: TGCGCCAGCAGTGAGACCGGACAGGGGGCTTACGAGCAGTACTTC
cdr3_aa: CASSETGQGAYEQYF

v_call: TRBV12-3/TRBV12-4
j_call: TRBJ2-5
clone_size: .
d_call: TRBD2
cdr3_nt: TGTGCCAGCAGTTTGGACGGCGGGGGGCTCCGGGAGACCCAGTACTTC
cdr3_aa: CASSLDGGGLRETQYF

v_call: TRBV2
j_call: TRBJ1-2
clone_size: .
d_call: .
cdr3_nt: TGTGCCAGCAGTGTTGACCCTGCGAACTATGGCTACACCTTC
cdr3_aa: CASSVDPANYGYTF

v_call: TRBV20-1
j_call: TRBJ1-2
clone_size: .
d_call: .
cdr3_nt: TGCAGTGCTAGATCGACAGGCTATGGCTACACCTTC
cdr3_aa: CSARSTGYGYTF

v_call: TRBV3-1
j_call: TRBJ2-5
clone_size: .
d_call: TRBD2
cdr3_nt: TGTGCCAGCAGTCGTCCCGGGACTAGCAGACAAGAGACCCAGTACTTC
cdr3_aa: CASSRPGTSRQETQYF

v_call: TRBV7-2
j_call: TRBJ2-3
clone_size: .
d_call: TRBD2
cdr3_nt: TGTGCCAGCAGCTTAGTTCCGCTAGCGGGGGGGCGCCAGTATTTT
cdr3_aa: CASSLVPLAGGRQYF

v_call: TRBV20-1
j_call: TRBJ1-4
clone_size: .
d_call: TRBD1
cdr3_nt: TGCAGTGCTAGAGGCCGACACAGGGGTGCAACTAATGAAAAACTGTTTTTT
cdr3_aa: CSARGRHRGATNEKLFF

v_call: TRBV20-1
j_call: TRBJ2-1
clone_size: few
d_call: .
cdr3_nt: TGCAGTGCTTCAAGACAGGCACGTGAGCAGTTCTTC
cdr3_aa: CSASRQAREQFF

v_call: TRBV4-2
j_call: TRBJ1-2
clone_size: many
d_call: TRBD1
cdr3_nt: TGTGCCAGCAGCCAAGATTCGGCAGGGGGTCCCAACTATGGCTACACCTTC
cdr3_aa: CASSQDSAGGPNYGYTF

v_call: TRBV27
j_call: TRBJ1-2
clone_size: many
d_call: TRBD1
cdr3_nt: TGTGCCAGCAGTTGGGACAGGGCTAACTATGGCTACACCTTC
cdr3_aa: CASSWDRANYGYTF

v_call: TRBV7-8
j_call: TRBJ2-3
clone_size: few
d_call: .
cdr3_nt: TGTGCCAGCAGCTGGGGGGCCCCAACAGATACGCAGTATTTT
cdr3_aa: CASSWGAPTDTQYF

v_call: TRBV20-1
j_call: TRBJ2-1
clone_size: few
d_call: TRBD2
cdr3_nt: TGCAGTGCGGCCGGACTAGCGGGATCCTACAATGAGCAGTTCTTC
cdr3_aa: CSAAGLAGSYNEQFF

v_call: TRBV29-1
j_call: TRBJ2-5
clone_size: few
d_call: .
cdr3_nt: TGCAGCGTCGCGGGACAGTTGGGTTCCAATGAGCAGTACTTC
cdr3_aa: CSVAGQLGSNEQYF

v_call: TRBV20-1
j_call: TRBJ2-7
clone_size: few
d_call: TRBD2
cdr3_nt: TGCAGTGCTAGAGATACCGGGACTAGCGCCGAGCAGTACTTC
cdr3_aa: CSARDTGTSAEQYF

v_call: TRBV20-1
j_call: TRBJ2-5
clone_size: .
d_call: TRBD2
cdr3_nt: TGCAGTGCTAGCGGGAGGGCCACCAATGAGCAGTACTTC
cdr3_aa: CSASGRATNEQYF

v_call: TRBV11-2
j_call: TRBJ2-2
clone_size: .
d_call: TRBD2
cdr3_nt: TGTGCCAGCAGACCGATAGCGGGAGGGAACACCGGGGAGCTGTTTTTT
cdr3_aa: CASRPIAGGNTGELFF